This TCR beta chain was sequenced in a study of identical twins. TCRdb processed the 5' RACE reads anew with MiXCR; each CDR3 protein has one entry. The table includes a few hundred thousand distinct CDR3 sequences, about 10% detected once. This clonotype has at least ten counts. Losses at the gene ends were 5 bases for V and 8 bases for J; bases not matched to a gene: 13. There are 16 residues in the CDR3. Germline CDR1 and CDR2: LGHDT and YNNKEL (reference sequence). The chain couples TRBV3-1 to TRBJ2-2; 8 bases align to TRBD2. The sequenced sample was memory T cells sorted from blood. The clonotype originates from a man in his fifties or sixties in good health. CDR3 nucleotides: TGTGCCAGCAGCAACGTCCGAAGCGGGAGTGGTGGGGAGCTGTTTTTT. Protein: CASSNVRSGSGGELFF.